Listed here are 22 T cell receptor beta chains from one sample, sequenced in a study of breast tumors, draining lymph nodes, adjacent tissues. Axillary draining lymph nodes of breast cancer patients supplied the node samples. TCRdb processed the multiplex PCR reads anew with MiXCR; each CDR3 protein has one entry. The data show about 300,000 distinct CDR3 sequences, under 35% seen once. Sequenced sample: axillary lymph node tissue. All receptors derive from a female donor with breast cancer. Some clones in this sample may be carry-over from other donors' samples.

This clonotype was picked up many times. V and J are TRBV9 and TRBJ2-1; no reliable D call. Trimming left V 3 bases short and J 0 bases short, with 10 bases between. The CDR3 sequence is 15 residues long. CDR1 SGDLS and CDR2 YYNGEE come from the germline V gene. CDR3: CASSELPSSYNEQFF. CDR3 in DNA: TGTGCCAGCAGCGAACTACCCAGCTCCTACAATGAGCAGTTCTTC.

This clonotype was picked up many times. The rearrangement uses TRBV9 and TRBJ2-1, with TRBD2 matching 10 bases. This CDR3 has 16 amino acids. With V trimmed by 3 bases and J by 4 bases, 7 bases remained unmatched. CDR1 and CDR2 (germline): SGDLS, YYNGEE. CDR3 in amino acids: CASSALGTSEYNEQFF. The DNA of the CDR3 is TGTGCCAGCAGCGCCCTCGGGACTAGCGAATACAATGAGCAGTTCTTC.

Points on this clonotype: The CDR3 does not end in the conserved phenylalanine or tryptophan, so this is likely a read error. The DNA is omitted, as the CDR3 cannot be located on it reliably, and the CDR3 follows TCRdb's listing. The chain employs TRBV19 and TRBJ1-5; the D call TRBD1 from the table was never checked on the DNA. Germline V CDR1 and CDR2: LNHDA, SQIVND (reference sequence). The CDR3 comprises 15 residues, both ends counted. CDR3 loop: CASSPGQVSNQPQHL.

This clonotype was recorded only once. The CDR3 does not close with the conserved phenylalanine or tryptophan, likely indicating a read error. This chain links TRBV27 with TRBJ2-7, with D tentatively TRBD1 (5 bases). The CDR3 contains 14 residues. V shed 2 bases and J shed 3 bases, with 11 bases lying between them. The germline CDR1 and CDR2 sequences are MNHEY and SMNVEV (reference sequence). The CDR3 protein is CASSLKDTFYEQYC. The CDR3 DNA reads as TGTGCCAGCAGTTTAAAGGACACCTTCTACGAGCAGTACTGC.

The table lists this clonotype with many counts. The J gene is TRBJ2-7, the V gene TRBV12-3 or TRBV12-4, with TRBD1 matching over 7 bases. J lost 2 bases, V lost 6 bases, and 10 bases had no gene match. The CDR3 has 15 amino acids. CDR3 loop: CASSPGTESPYEQYF. The CDR3 DNA reads TGTGCCAGCAGCCCAGGGACAGAGTCTCCCTACGAGCAGTACTTC.

This clonotype has a count of ten or more. The chain has TRBV12-3 or TRBV12-4 and TRBJ2-7, with D possibly matching TRBD1 (6 bases). The ends were cut back, 6 bases at V and 2 bases at J, with 8 bases in the middle. There are 12 residues in the CDR3. The chain's CDR3 is CASSRDTYEQYF. The CDR3 coding sequence is TGTGCCAGCAGCCGGGACACCTACGAGCAGTACTTC.

Many counts were recorded for this clonotype. This rearrangement joins TRBV24-1 to TRBJ2-1; possible D gene TRBD1, 6 bases. The V and J ends lost 9 bases and 8 bases respectively, with 10 bases between them. CDR1 is KGHDR, CDR2 SFDVKD, per germline. This CDR3 region has 11 residues. CDR3 sequence: CATGRGHEQFF. DNA of the CDR3: TGTGCCACCGGCAGGGGCCATGAGCAGTTCTTC.

The chain employs TRBV2 and TRBJ2-3; D not certain. Trimming took 8 bases from V and 2 from J, leaving 8 bases between them. The CDR3 has 12 amino acids. Germline CDR1 SNHLY, CDR2 FYNNEI. The CDR3 coding sequence is TGTGCCAGCGGAGCACCCACAGATACGCAGTATTTT. As protein: CASGAPTDTQYF.

This clonotype came up many times. CDR3 sequence (DNA): TGTGCCAGCAGCAGGTACAGGGGCCCAACTAGCACAGATACGCAGTATTTT. It yields the protein CASSRYRGPTSTDTQYF. The V call is TRBV5-6, the J call TRBJ2-3; 7 bases match TRBD1. Germline CDR1 and CDR2: SGHDT and YYEEEE. The CDR3 consists of 17 residues. Trimming took 4 bases from V and 0 from J; bases not matched to a gene: 11.

Regarding this clonotype: A single base separates this from a much larger clone, so it may be a read error. V usage is TRBV5-5 and J usage is TRBJ2-1; D gene uncertain. There are 13 residues in the CDR3. Per germline, CDR1 SGHKS and CDR2 YYEKEE (reference sequence). The chain's CDR3 is CASSPLPANKQFF. The CDR3, as DNA: TGTGCCAGCAGCCCTTTACCGGCCAATAAGCAGTTCTTC.

On this clonotype: This may arise from a read error, as a much more abundant clone is one base away. The chain joins TRBV20-1 to TRBJ2-1, with 16 nucleotides matching TRBD2. Per germline, CDR1 DFQATT and CDR2 SNEGSKA (reference sequence). CDR3 length: 18 amino acids. CDR3 sequence: CSLTGTSGRASSYNEQFF. Here the CDR3 DNA reads TGCAGCCTAACGGGGACTAGCGGGAGGGCTAGCTCCTACAATGAGCAGTTCTTC.

This clonotype was seen a few times. The chain uses TRBV6-5 and TRBJ2-7, with a weak D call TRBD1 (5 bases). Germline V gene lookup returns CDR1 MNHEY and CDR2 SVGAGI. The ends were cut back, 7 bases at V and 2 bases at J, with 15 bases in the middle. There are 14 residues in the CDR3. The CDR3 loop reads CASKPGFTAYEQYF. The CDR3 DNA sequence: TGTGCCAGCAAACCAGGGTTCACCGCCTACGAGCAGTACTTC.

This clonotype was recorded at least ten times. V usage is TRBV12-3 or TRBV12-4 and J usage is TRBJ2-1; the D call may be TRBD1 or TRBD2 (5 bases each). Between the trimmed V and J ends, which lost 2 bases and 9 bases, there was a span of 14 bases. The CDR3 runs to 14 residues. The CDR3 DNA is TGTGCCAGCAGTTTACTGGGACGAGCGGCTGAGCAGTTCTTC. It translates to CASSLLGRAAEQFF.

This clonotype has a handful of counts. This CDR3 reads CASSIAGGTTEAFF. The CDR3 nucleotides are TGTGCCAGCAGCATAGCCGGGGGGACCACTGAAGCTTTCTTT. This chain connects TRBV5-8 to TRBJ1-1, with a possible D match to TRBD1 (5 bases). The CDR3 consists of 14 residues. The V end was cut by 4 bases, the J end by 4 bases, with 14 bases between. Germline V gives CDR1 SGHTS, CDR2 YDEGEE. The whole variable domain, remainder taken from reference TRBV5-8 and TRBJ1-1, is EAGVTQSPTHLIKTRGQQATLRCSPISGHTSVYWYQQALGLGLQFLLWYDEGEERNRGNFPPRFSGRQFPNYSSELNVNALELEDSALYLCASSIAGGTTEAFFGQGTRLTVV.

A few counts support this clonotype. A much larger clonotype is one base distant, so this may be a read error. The gene calls are TRBV12-5 and TRBJ1-2; D is possibly TRBD1 (6 bases). Germline V gives CDR1 LGHNT, CDR2 FRNRAP. V dropped 3 bases and J dropped 2 bases, with 19 bases sitting between them. The CDR3 has 17 amino acids. DNA of the CDR3: TGTGCTAGTGGTTTCGCTGGGGGCGGCGGGAGGAACTATGGCTACACCTTC. It specifies CASGFAGGGGRNYGYTF.

This clonotype came up a few times. The V gene is TRBV7-9, the J gene TRBJ1-1, with a tentative D call TRBD1 (5 bases). V lost 5 bases, J lost 4 bases, and 11 bases lay in between. The CDR3 runs to 13 residues. Germline V gene sequence: CDR1 SEHNR, CDR2 FQNEAQ (reference sequence). The chain's CDR3 is CASSPYGGTEAFF. The CDR3 nucleotides are TGTGCCAGCAGCCCGTATGGGGGCACTGAAGCTTTCTTT.

The chain employs TRBV6-6 and TRBJ2-1; the match to TRBD2 covers 11 bases. Germline values: CDR1 MNHNY, CDR2 SVGAGI (reference sequence). The CDR3 has 15 amino acids. The ends lost 3 bases at V and 6 bases at J; junction bases unmatched: 4. CDR3 protein: CASSYTGTSGNEQFF. The CDR3 DNA reads as TGTGCCAGCAGTTATACCGGGACTAGCGGCAATGAGCAGTTCTTC.

This rearrangement joins TRBV6-5 to TRBJ1-5; TRBD1 is a possible D gene (6 bases). The V end lost 7 bases, the J end lost 5 bases, and 27 bases lay between the germline ends. This CDR3 has 18 amino acids. Per germline, CDR1 MNHEY and CDR2 SVGAGI. In nucleotides, the CDR3 is TGTGCCAGCACCATACCGGGGGGGAGGAAGGGGGTTTATCAGCCCCAGCATTTT. It codes for CASTIPGGRKGVYQPQHF.

This chain links TRBV5-6 with TRBJ2-1, with D possibly TRBD2 on 5 matching bases. The CDR3 consists of 15 residues. Looked up from germline, CDR1 is SGHDT and CDR2 is YYEEEE. Trimming took off 0 bases at V and 3 bases at J, with 10 bases between the two ends. In DNA form, the CDR3 reads TGTGCCAGCAGCTTGGTGACTACCGGCTACAATGAGCAGTTCTTC. Translating it yields CASSLVTTGYNEQFF.

Points on this clonotype: A much larger clone differs from this one at a single base, so this may be a read error. The J gene is TRBJ2-7, the V gene TRBV19; no firm D call. This CDR3 contains 14 residues. Looked up from germline, CDR1 is LNHDA and CDR2 is SQIVND (reference sequence). The CDR3 bases are TGTGCCAGTAGTATAGATTGGTCTACCTACGGGCAGTACTTC. Encoded protein: CASSIDWSTYGQYF.

There are a few counts of this clonotype. A much more abundant neighbour one base away suggests this may be a read error. This chain links TRBV2 with TRBJ2-7; D is possibly TRBD1 (6 bases). This CDR3 contains 11 residues. Germline V CDR1 and CDR2: SNHLY, FYNNEI. The DNA for the CDR3 is TGTGCCAGCATACAGGGCTACGAGCGGTACTTC. Amino acid sequence: CASIQGYERYF.

J is TRBJ2-1 and V is TRBV27; 12 bases are a match to TRBD2. CDR1 is MNHEY, CDR2 SMNVEV, per germline (reference sequence). Trimming removed 3 bases from V and 6 bases from J; junction bases left unmatched: 6. The CDR3 runs 16 residues. The CDR3 sequence is CASSFLLAGGPNEQFF. In DNA form, the CDR3 reads TGTGCCAGCAGTTTCCTACTAGCGGGAGGACCCAATGAGCAGTTCTTC.